This T cell receptor beta chain was retrieved from a study of T cells in tumors after PD-1 blockade. Here immunoSEQ multiplex PCR was the method, and the copy in TCRdb shows in-frame clones only, minus some. The top ten hold under 40% of the sample, which has 30,000 to 40,000 clones, roughly 78% seen once. The CDR3 contains 15 residues. Germline V gene lookup returns CDR1 MNHNS and CDR2 SASEGT. Between the trimmed V and J ends, which lost 3 bases and 3 bases, there was a span of 9 bases. The material sequenced was PBMCs, taken before anti-PD-1 treatment. This chain joins TRBV6-1 and TRBJ1-6; a possible D gene is TRBD1 (5 bases). The TCR originated in a human donor with basal cell carcinoma. The CDR3 loop reads CASSDRRGYNSPLHF. Written as DNA, the CDR3 is TGTGCCAGCAGTGATCGGAGGGGCTATAATTCACCCCTCCACTTT.